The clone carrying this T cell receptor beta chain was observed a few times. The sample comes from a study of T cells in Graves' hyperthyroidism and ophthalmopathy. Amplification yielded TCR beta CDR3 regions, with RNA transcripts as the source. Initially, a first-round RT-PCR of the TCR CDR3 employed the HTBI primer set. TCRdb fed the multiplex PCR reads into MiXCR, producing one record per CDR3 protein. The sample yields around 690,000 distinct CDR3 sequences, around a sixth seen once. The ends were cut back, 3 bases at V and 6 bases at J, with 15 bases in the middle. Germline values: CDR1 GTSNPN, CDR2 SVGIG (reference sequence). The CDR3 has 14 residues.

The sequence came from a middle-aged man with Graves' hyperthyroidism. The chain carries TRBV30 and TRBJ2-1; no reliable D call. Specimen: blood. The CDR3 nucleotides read TGTGCCTGGAGCGCGGCACCATGGGGCAATGAGCAGTTCTTC. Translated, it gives CAWSAAPWGNEQFF.